This TCR beta chain was sequenced in a study of blood T cell repertoires in COVID-19. Study-wide background: Whether acute or convalescent, the COVID-19 samples came from the United States, Italy and Spain.

Here immunoSEQ multiplex PCR was the method, and the copy in TCRdb shows in-frame clones only, minus some. The sample lists some 40,000 clones, 80% occurring once. V lost 3 bases and J 8 bases, leaving 7 bases between the germline ends. CDR3 length: 11 amino acids. CDR1 and CDR2 from the germline V gene are LGHNA and YSLEER. The gene calls are TRBV4-3 and TRBJ1-1; D is perhaps TRBD1 (5 bases). The sequence derives from a man aged 65 to 85 with acute or convalescent COVID-19. Sequenced sample: peripheral blood. In nucleotides, the CDR3 is TGCGCCAGCAGCCACGGGGGAGAAGCTTTCTTT. This encodes CASSHGGEAFF.